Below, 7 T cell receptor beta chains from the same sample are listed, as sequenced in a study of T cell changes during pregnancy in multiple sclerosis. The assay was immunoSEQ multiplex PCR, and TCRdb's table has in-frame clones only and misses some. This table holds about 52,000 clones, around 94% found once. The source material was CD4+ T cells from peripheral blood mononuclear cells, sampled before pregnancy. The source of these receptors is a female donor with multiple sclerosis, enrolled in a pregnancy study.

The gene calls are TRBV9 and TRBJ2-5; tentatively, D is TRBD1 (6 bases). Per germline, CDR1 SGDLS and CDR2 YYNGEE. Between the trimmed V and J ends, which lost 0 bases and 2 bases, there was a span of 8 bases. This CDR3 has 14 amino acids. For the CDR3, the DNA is TGTGCCAGCAGCGTAGTACAGGGACAAGAGACCCAGTACTTC. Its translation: CASSVVQGQETQYF. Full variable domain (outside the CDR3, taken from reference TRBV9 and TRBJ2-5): DSGVTQTPKHLITATGQRVTLRCSPRSGDLSVYWYQQSLDQGLQFLIQYYNGEERAKGNILERFSAQQFPDLHSELNLSSLELGDSALYFCASSVVQGQETQYFGPGTRLLVL.

Written as DNA, the CDR3 is TGTGCCAGCCCCCTCCTCAGCGGGGGGCCCACTGAAGCTTTCTTT. It specifies CASPLLSGGPTEAFF. The chain couples TRBV2 to TRBJ1-1, with a tentative D call TRBD1 (6 bases). Germline V gives CDR1 SNHLY, CDR2 FYNNEI. The germline V and J ends were trimmed by 8 bases and 4 bases, with 20 bases remaining between them. The CDR3 consists of 15 residues.

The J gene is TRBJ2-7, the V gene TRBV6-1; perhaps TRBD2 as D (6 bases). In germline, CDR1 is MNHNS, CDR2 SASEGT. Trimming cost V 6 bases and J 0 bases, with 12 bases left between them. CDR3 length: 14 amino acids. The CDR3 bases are TGTGCCAGCAGCGCGGGACTGTACTCCTACGAGCAGTACTTC. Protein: CASSAGLYSYEQYF.

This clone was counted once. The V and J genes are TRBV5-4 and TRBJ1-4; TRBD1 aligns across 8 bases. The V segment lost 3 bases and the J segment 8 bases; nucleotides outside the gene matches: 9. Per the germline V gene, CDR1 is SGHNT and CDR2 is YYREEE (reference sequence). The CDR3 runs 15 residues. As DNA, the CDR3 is TGTGCCAGCAGCTCCCGGGACAGGAGAGGAGAAAAACTGTTTTTT. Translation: CASSSRDRRGEKLFF.

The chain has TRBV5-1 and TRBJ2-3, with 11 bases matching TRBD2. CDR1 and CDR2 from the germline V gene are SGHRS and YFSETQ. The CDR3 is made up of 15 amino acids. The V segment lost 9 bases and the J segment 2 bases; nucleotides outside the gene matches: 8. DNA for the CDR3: TGCGCCACCCCGGGACTAGCGGAACCCACAGATACGCAGTATTTT. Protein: CATPGLAEPTDTQYF.

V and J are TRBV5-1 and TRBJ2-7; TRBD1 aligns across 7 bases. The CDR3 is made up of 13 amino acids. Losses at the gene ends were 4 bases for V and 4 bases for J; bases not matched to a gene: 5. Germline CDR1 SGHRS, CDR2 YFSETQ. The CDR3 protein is CASSQRQGYEQYF. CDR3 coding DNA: TGCGCCAGCAGCCAAAGACAGGGTTACGAGCAGTACTTC.

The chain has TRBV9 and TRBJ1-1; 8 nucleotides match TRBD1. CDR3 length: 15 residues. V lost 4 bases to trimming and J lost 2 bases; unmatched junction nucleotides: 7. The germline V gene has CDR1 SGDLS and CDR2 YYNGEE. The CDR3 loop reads CASSRRDRYNTEAFF. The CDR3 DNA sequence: TGTGCCAGCAGCAGGAGGGACAGGTATAACACTGAAGCTTTCTTT. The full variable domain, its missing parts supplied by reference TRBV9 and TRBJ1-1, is DSGVTQTPKHLITATGQRVTLRCSPRSGDLSVYWYQQSLDQGLQFLIQYYNGEERAKGNILERFSAQQFPDLHSELNLSSLELGDSALYFCASSRRDRYNTEAFFGQGTRLTVV.